This entry lists 9 T cell receptor beta chains sequenced from one sample in a study of T-cell reconstitution after alpha-beta-depleted transplantation in children. Preparing the TCRbeta library involved the use of unique molecular identifiers. Each CDR3 protein is one row after TCRdb ran MiXCR on the PCR reads. The table lists about 110,000 distinct CDR3 sequences, 6.4% of them singletons. Material: PBMCs, mostly from graft donor cells, obtained 360 days after TCRalphabeta/CD19-depleted stem cell transplant. These TCRs come from a male patient under 10 years old who had a stem cell transplant for acute lymphoblastic leukemia, so the T cells may come from the graft donor.

This clonotype showed up just a few times. The genes are TRBV27 and TRBJ2-2; D not resolved. The CDR3 has 12 residues. Germline CDR1 reads MNHEY; CDR2 reads SMNVEV (reference sequence). V dropped 2 bases and J dropped 5 bases, with 3 bases sitting between them. CDR3 sequence: CASSLPTGELFF. CDR3 nucleotide sequence: TGTGCCAGCAGTTTACCGACCGGGGAGCTGTTTTTT.

This clonotype was counted ten times or more. The chain links TRBV2 to TRBJ1-6; D not resolved. The length of the CDR3 is 14 residues. CDR1 is SNHLY and CDR2 is FYNNEI in the germline V gene. V lost 3 bases to trimming and J lost 2 bases, with 5 bases between them. CDR3 amino acids: CASSDTAYNSPLHF. The CDR3 DNA reads TGTGCCAGCAGTGATACGGCCTATAATTCACCCCTCCACTTT.

This clonotype occurred a few times. The junction and the germline gene differ at one end; a read error may be behind it. The CDR3 DNA follows: TGTGCCAGTAGTGAGTCCCTCGGACAGGGTGAAGAGCAGTACTTC. Translated, it gives CASSESLGQGEEQYF. The rearrangement joins TRBV25-1 to TRBJ2-7, with 8 bases lining up with TRBD1. The CDR3 length is 15 residues. Germline loops: CDR1 MGHDK, CDR2 SYGVNS.

In this sample, this clonotype turned up a few times. The chain uses TRBV5-4 and TRBJ2-1; 9 bases map to TRBD2. Germline loops: CDR1 SGHNT, CDR2 YYREEE (reference sequence). This CDR3 has 15 residues. J gave up 6 bases and V 1 base, and 5 bases lay outside the gene matches. The CDR3 DNA reads TGTGCCAGCAGCTTGCGGCGGGAGGGCGGCAATGAGCAGTTCTTC. This encodes CASSLRREGGNEQFF.

Only a few counts were recorded for this clonotype. The J gene is TRBJ1-2, the V gene TRBV20-1; the D is unclear. V gave up 1 base and J gave up 6 bases, with 3 bases separating them. The CDR3 is 10 amino acids. The germline V gene has CDR1 DFQATT and CDR2 SNEGSKA (reference sequence). CDR3 nucleotides: TGCAGTGCTAGAGTGGATGGCTACACCTTC. Translation: CSARVDGYTF.

The sample holds many counts of this clonotype. This chain connects TRBV11-2 to TRBJ2-1; 12 positions match TRBD2. Germline values: CDR1 SGHAT, CDR2 FQNNGV. The V segment lost 7 bases and the J segment 4 bases; nucleotides outside the gene matches: 11. This CDR3 spans 17 amino acids. The CDR3 loop is CASTRTFGLAGYNEQFF. In DNA, the CDR3 is TGTGCCAGCACCCGGACATTTGGACTAGCGGGGTACAATGAGCAGTTCTTC. The full variable domain, its missing parts supplied by reference TRBV11-2 and TRBJ2-1, is EAGVAQSPRYKIIEKRQSVAFWCNPISGHATLYWYQQILGQGPKLLIQFQNNGVVDDSQLPKDRFSAERLKGVDSTLKIQPAKLEDSAVYLCASTRTFGLAGYNEQFFGPGTRLTVL.

This chain links TRBV16 with TRBJ2-7, with D uncertain. The CDR3 loop spans 13 amino acids. Germline loops: CDR1 KGHSY, CDR2 FQNENV. Trimming took off 0 bases at V and 6 bases at J, with 9 bases between the two ends. In DNA form, the CDR3 reads TGTGCCAGCAGCCAATCCGGCCGGATCGAGCAGTACTTC. Translated, it gives CASSQSGRIEQYF.

Only a few counts were recorded for this clonotype. V gene TRBV15 combines with J gene TRBJ2-7, with 10 positions matching TRBD2. CDR1 and CDR2 from the germline V gene are LNHNV and YYDKDF (reference sequence). After removal of 3 bases from V and 6 bases from J, the junction contained 5 bases not matched to a gene. The CDR3 is 14 residues long. In nucleotides, the CDR3 is TGTGCCACCAGCAGCAGCGGGAGGGCTGGCGAGCAGTACTTC. Its protein is CATSSSGRAGEQYF. Using reference TRBV15 and TRBJ2-7 for the parts outside the CDR3, the full variable domain is DAMVIQNPRYQVTQFGKPVTLSCSQTLNHNVMYWYQQKSSQAPKLLFHYYDKDFNNEADTPDNFQSRRPNTSFCFLDIRSPGLGDTAMYLCATSSSGRAGEQYFGPGTRLTVT.

This clonotype showed up many times. This chain joins TRBV4-3 and TRBJ2-3; no clear D gene. This CDR3 comprises 14 residues. Trimming removed 5 bases from V and 1 base from J, with 10 bases in between. Germline CDR1 is LGHNA and CDR2 is YSLEER. The CDR3 protein is CASSDGRGTDTQYF. The CDR3 region has the DNA TGCGCCAGCAGCGACGGCCGTGGCACAGATACGCAGTATTTT.